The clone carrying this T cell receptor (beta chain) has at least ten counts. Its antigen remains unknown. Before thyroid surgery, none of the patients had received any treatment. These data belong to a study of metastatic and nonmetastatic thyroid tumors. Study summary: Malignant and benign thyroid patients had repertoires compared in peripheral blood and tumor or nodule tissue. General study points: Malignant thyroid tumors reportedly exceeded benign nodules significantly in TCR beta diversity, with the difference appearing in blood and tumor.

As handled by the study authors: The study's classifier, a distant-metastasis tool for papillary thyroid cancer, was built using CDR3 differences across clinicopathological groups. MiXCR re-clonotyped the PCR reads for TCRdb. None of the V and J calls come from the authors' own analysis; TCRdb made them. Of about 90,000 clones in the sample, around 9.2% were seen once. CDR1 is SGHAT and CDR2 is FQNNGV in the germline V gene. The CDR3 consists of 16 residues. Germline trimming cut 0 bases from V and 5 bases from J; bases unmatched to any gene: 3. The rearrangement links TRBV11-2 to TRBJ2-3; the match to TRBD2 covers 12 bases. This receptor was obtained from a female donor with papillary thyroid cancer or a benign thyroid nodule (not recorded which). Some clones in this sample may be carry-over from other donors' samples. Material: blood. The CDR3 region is CASSLELAGGRDTQYF. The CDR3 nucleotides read TGTGCCAGCAGCTTAGAACTAGCGGGGGGTCGAGATACGCAGTATTTT.